What follows describes a single TCR beta chain. Antigen unknown. The sample belongs to a study of T cell responses to AZD1222 COVID-19 vaccine. Study-level findings and limits: Clonal diversity was possibly underestimated; the donors were predominantly white British and more often female. Among those given AZD1222, only six were seropositive at baseline. Samples come after the peak T cell response, not at day 14.

Germline lookup yields CDR1 LGHDT and CDR2 YNNKEL (reference sequence). The V and J ends lost 1 base and 5 bases respectively, with 7 bases between them. CDR3 length: 13 amino acids. The repertoire was sequenced with immunoSEQ multiplex PCR; TCRdb's copy has only in-frame clones and lacks some. In the table there are about 180,000 clones, roughly 94% of which are singletons. This chain joins TRBV3-1 (or the pseudogene TRBV3-2) and TRBJ2-3; D uncertain. The starting material was peripheral blood, obtained 28 days after the second AZD1222 dose. The TCR sequence derives from an adult who received the AZD1222 COVID-19 vaccine. The DNA of the CDR3 is TGTGCCAGCAGCCAAGGTCCCCGAGATACGCAGTATTTT. It codes for CASSQGPRDTQYF.